This T cell receptor (beta chain) was documented in a study of T cell clones after liver transplantation. TCRdb's copy holds only in-frame clones and misses some; the assay was immunoSEQ multiplex PCR. The sample has around 80,000 clones, roughly four fifths seen once. The CDR3 is made up of 13 amino acids. The receptor was isolated from a human patient who received a liver transplant. The T cells may come from the graft donor. This sample comprised CD4+ T cells from blood, obtained 45 to 47 months after liver transplant. This chain uses TRBV21-1 with TRBJ1-5; the D call in the table, TRBD1, was not verified against the DNA. TRBV21-1 is listed as a pseudogene. The CDR3 DNA reads as TGTGCCAGGACAGGGGCGCGAAGTCAGCCCCAGCATTTT. It is translated as CARTGARSQPQHF.